Shown below are 31 T cell receptor beta chains from a single sample sequenced in a study of blood T cell repertoires in COVID-19. Assay: immunoSEQ multiplex PCR; the TCRdb copy retains only in-frame clones and omits some. The sample records tens of thousands of clones, approximately 86% being singletons. Material for sequencing was peripheral blood. These receptors were obtained from a woman aged 45 to 65 with acute or convalescent COVID-19.

The rearrangement links TRBV24-1 to TRBJ2-1; 8 nucleotides line up with TRBD1. With 9 bases clipped from V and 1 base from J, the junction kept 4 bases outside the gene matches. Germline CDR1 and CDR2: KGHDR and SFDVKD. CDR3 length: 14 residues. CDR3 sequence: CATSTGGSYNEQFF. The DNA of the CDR3 is TGTGCCACCTCTACAGGGGGGTCCTACAATGAGCAGTTCTTC.

The chain carries TRBV20-1 and TRBJ2-5; D remains ambiguous. V was pared by 6 bases and J by 5 bases, with 10 bases between. The CDR3 length is 11 residues. The V gene's germline CDR1 is DFQATT and CDR2 SNEGSKA (reference sequence). The CDR3 region is CSAYRRETQYF. The CDR3 DNA reads TGCAGTGCGTATCGCAGGGAGACCCAGTACTTC.

V and J are TRBV29-1 and TRBJ1-2; D is perhaps TRBD1 (5 bases). Germline assignment: CDR1 SQVTM and CDR2 ANQGSEA. V dropped 4 bases and J dropped 8 bases, with 20 bases sitting between them. This CDR3 has 14 amino acids. CDR3 nucleotides: TGCAGCGTTGTGGGACTCTATAGAGGGCTCGGCTACACCTTC. Encoded protein: CSVVGLYRGLGYTF. The entire variable domain, with the rest obtained from reference TRBV29-1 and TRBJ1-2, is as follows: SAVISQKPSRDICQRGTSLTIQCQVDSQVTMMFWYRQQPGQSLTLIATANQGSEATYESGFVIDKFPISRPNLTFSTLTVSNMSPEDSSIYLCSVVGLYRGLGYTFGSGTRLTVV.

This sequence joins TRBV28 and TRBJ1-1; 7 nucleotides align to TRBD1. The CDR3 is 15 amino acids. CDR1 and CDR2 (germline): MDHEN, SYDVKM. The J segment lost 0 bases and the V segment lost 5 bases, leaving 6 bases of the junction unmatched. The DNA for the CDR3 is TGTGCCAGCAGTGCCCCAGGACAGGTGAACACTGAAGCTTTCTTT. Protein product: CASSAPGQVNTEAFF.

The chain links TRBV5-1 to TRBJ1-1, with 10 bases aligning to TRBD1. Per germline, CDR1 SGHRS and CDR2 YFSETQ. Trimming took 4 bases from V and 4 from J; bases not matched to a gene: 7. The CDR3 totals 15 residues. CDR3 nucleotides: TGCGCCAGCAGCCTACGGGACAGGGGTAGCACTGAAGCTTTCTTT. Translation: CASSLRDRGSTEAFF.

The chain recombines TRBV6-2 or TRBV6-3 with TRBJ1-4; TRBD1 matches 7 bases. The CDR3 covers 17 residues. Germline V lookup: CDR1 MNHEY, CDR2 SVGEGT. V lost 6 bases to trimming and J lost 0 bases; unmatched junction nucleotides: 10. This CDR3 reads CASSTGQAIATNEKLFF. The CDR3 DNA sequence: TGTGCCAGCAGCACCGGACAGGCAATTGCAACTAATGAAAAACTGTTTTTT.

J is TRBJ2-3 and V is TRBV15; possible D gene TRBD2, 6 bases. Between the trimmed V and J ends, which lost 1 base and 0 bases, there was a span of 11 bases. This CDR3 comprises 16 residues. CDR1 and CDR2 (germline): LNHNV, YYDKDF (reference sequence). In nucleotides, the CDR3 is TGTGCCACCAGCAGAGGAGGGGCGGGGAGCACAGATACGCAGTATTTT. Protein sequence: CATSRGGAGSTDTQYF.

This clone is a singleton in its sample. The gene calls are TRBV10-3 and TRBJ1-1; no clear D. CDR1 is ENHRY and CDR2 is SYGVKD in the germline V gene. This CDR3 is built from 14 residues. V lost 5 bases and J lost 2, with 12 bases in between. CDR3 residues: CAISPTNLNTEAFF. The CDR3 nucleotides read TGTGCCATCAGTCCCACAAACCTTAACACTGAAGCTTTCTTT.

The gene calls are TRBV14 and TRBJ1-6, with 10 bases that match TRBD1. The ends lost 9 bases at V and 4 bases at J; junction bases unmatched: 9. The CDR3 is made up of 16 amino acids. In germline, CDR1 is SGHDN, CDR2 FVKESK. CDR3 residues: CASSLGQGYYNSPLHF. The CDR3 coding sequence is TGTGCCAGTTCGTTGGGACAGGGGTATTATAATTCACCCCTCCACTTT.

The J gene is TRBJ1-3, the V gene TRBV19; D is ambiguous. The CDR3 is made up of 16 amino acids. V was clipped by 6 bases and J by 0 bases, with 15 bases between them. Germline CDR1 and CDR2: LNHDA and SQIVND (reference sequence). CDR3 in amino acids: CASRVDTGYSGNTIYF. The CDR3 DNA is TGTGCCAGTAGGGTCGACACGGGATACTCTGGAAACACCATATATTTT.

This chain connects TRBV9 to TRBJ2-7, with D tentatively TRBD1 (6 bases). The V end was cut by 4 bases, the J end by 7 bases, with 15 bases between. This CDR3 has 13 residues. Germline V gene sequence: CDR1 SGDLS, CDR2 YYNGEE. For the CDR3, the DNA is TGTGCCAGCAGCTCCCGGGACACAACGGAGCAGTACTTC. Residues: CASSSRDTTEQYF.

V usage is TRBV5-1 and J usage is TRBJ2-5; TRBD1 aligns across 7 bases. This CDR3 is 14 amino acids long. Trimming took 4 bases from V and 1 from J; bases not matched to a gene: 4. The germline V gene has CDR1 SGHRS and CDR2 YFSETQ. CDR3 in amino acids: CASSPGTAQETQYF. The CDR3 DNA follows: TGCGCCAGCAGCCCCGGGACAGCCCAAGAGACCCAGTACTTC.

CDR3 in DNA: TGTGCCAGCAGCTTAGGAGAGAACACTGAAGCTTTCTTT. Residues: CASSLGENTEAFF. The chain recombines TRBV7-2 with TRBJ1-1; D is unresolved. Germline values: CDR1 SGHTA, CDR2 FQGNSA. The CDR3 is made up of 13 amino acids. With 1 base removed from V and 1 base from J, the gap between germline ends came to 4 bases.

The V and J genes are TRBV5-5 and TRBJ2-5, with D perhaps matching TRBD1 (5 bases). Germline V CDR1 and CDR2: SGHKS, YYEKEE (reference sequence). V lost 4 bases and J 1 base, leaving 17 bases between the germline ends. The CDR3 has 16 amino acids. The DNA for the CDR3 is TGTGCCAGCAGCATAGGGGCCGTCAGCCTCCAAGAGACCCAGTACTTC. Amino acids: CASSIGAVSLQETQYF.

The J gene is TRBJ1-4, the V gene TRBV5-4, with 7 nucleotides matching TRBD1. Trimming took 4 bases from V and 3 from J; bases not matched to a gene: 9. The CDR3 covers 16 residues. CDR1 is SGHNT and CDR2 is YYREEE in the germline V gene (reference sequence). The CDR3 is CASSPDRANPNEKLFF. The CDR3, as DNA: TGTGCCAGCAGCCCCGACAGGGCAAATCCTAATGAAAAACTGTTTTTT.

The V and J genes are TRBV13 and TRBJ1-2; D may be TRBD1 (6 bases). V shed 5 bases and J shed 6 bases, with 13 bases lying between them. The CDR3 sequence is 13 residues long. Germline V gives CDR1 PRHDT, CDR2 FYEKMQ (reference sequence). The CDR3 reads CASSLRDIHGYTF. The CDR3 bases are TGTGCCAGCAGCCTCCGGGACATTCATGGCTACACCTTC.

The chain carries TRBV2 and TRBJ1-2, with 7 bases fitting TRBD1. Trimming at V came to 7 bases and at J to 5 bases, leaving 4 bases not matched to a gene. Per the germline V gene, CDR1 is SNHLY and CDR2 is FYNNEI. This CDR3 has 12 amino acids. CDR3 DNA sequence: TGTGCCAGCACTCGACAGGGATATGGCTACACCTTC. Protein: CASTRQGYGYTF.

V usage is TRBV15 and J usage is TRBJ1-3, with unresolved D. Between the trimmed V and J ends, which lost 3 bases and 4 bases, there was a span of 4 bases. This CDR3 comprises 12 residues. The V gene's germline CDR1 is LNHNV and CDR2 YYDKDF (reference sequence). CDR3 DNA sequence: TGTGCCACCAGCAGCTCCGGAAACACCATATATTTT. Amino acid sequence: CATSSSGNTIYF.

In nucleotides, the CDR3 is TGTGCCAGCGGAACGGGTTTGAACACTGAAGCTTTCTTT. As protein: CASGTGLNTEAFF. V is TRBV7-2 and J is TRBJ1-1; D is undetermined. Germline-derived CDR1 and CDR2 are SGHTA and FQGNSA. The CDR3 is 13 residues long. V was trimmed by 8 bases and J by 0 bases, leaving 10 bases between them.

This clone occurred a few times. The chain is built from TRBV6-6 and TRBJ1-2, with a possible D match to TRBD1 (6 bases). CDR3 size: 12 residues. Germline values: CDR1 MNHNY, CDR2 SVGAGI (reference sequence). V shed 5 bases and J shed 8 bases, with 12 bases lying between them. In DNA form, the CDR3 reads TGTGCCAGCAGTAGAACAGGGAACGGCTACACCTTC. This translates into CASSRTGNGYTF.

The chain has TRBV5-6 and TRBJ2-5, with D hard to call. The CDR3 covers 14 residues. The V end was cut by 0 bases, the J end by 5 bases, with 11 bases between. Germline V CDR1 and CDR2: SGHDT, YYEEEE. The CDR3 DNA follows: TGTGCCAGCAGCTTGGGAGGTGTCTCCGAGACCCAGTACTTC. Encoded protein: CASSLGGVSETQYF.

This chain joins TRBV5-6 and TRBJ1-1; tentative D call: TRBD1 (6 bases). Germline lookup yields CDR1 SGHDT and CDR2 YYEEEE. Deletions cut 5 bases from V and 5 bases from J, with 7 bases between. The length of the CDR3 is 11 residues. CDR3 bases: TGTGCCAGCAGTCAGGGGACTGAAGCTTTCTTT. Its protein is CASSQGTEAFF.

The chain recombines TRBV28 with TRBJ2-5; D is possibly TRBD1 (5 bases). The CDR3 is 14 residues long. Germline V gene sequence: CDR1 MDHEN, CDR2 SYDVKM. Between the trimmed V and J ends, which lost 4 bases and 4 bases, there was a span of 13 bases. The DNA of the CDR3 is TGTGCCAGCAGTTCGGACAACTCAAGAGAGACCCAGTACTTC. This gives the protein CASSSDNSRETQYF.

There are a few counts of this clone. CDR3 sequence reads: CASSLAARYGYTF. The CDR3 DNA follows: TGTGCCAGCAGTTTAGCAGCCCGCTATGGCTACACCTTC. The chain employs TRBV12-3 or TRBV12-4 and TRBJ1-2; D call uncertain. This CDR3 region has 13 residues. The V and J ends lost 0 bases and 4 bases respectively, with 6 bases between them.

V is TRBV7-6 and J is TRBJ2-7; 10 nucleotides match TRBD2. Germline values: CDR1 SGHVS, CDR2 FNYEAQ. V was pared by 5 bases and J by 5 bases, with 12 bases of the junction left unmatched. The CDR3 runs to 16 residues. CDR3 amino acids: CASSPLASGSRDEQYF. The CDR3 DNA reads TGTGCCAGCAGCCCATTGGCTAGCGGGAGTAGAGACGAGCAGTACTTC. The variable domain in full, with the rest retrieved from reference TRBV7-6 and TRBJ2-7, is GAGVSQSPRYKVTKRGQDVALRCDPISGHVSLYWYRQALGQGPEFLTYFNYEAQQDKSGLPNDRFSAERPEGSISTLTIQRTEQRDSAMYRCASSPLASGSRDEQYFGPGTRLTVT.

The table lists this clone with a few counts. The CDR3 here is CASSLRGGAYNEQFF. Written as DNA, the CDR3 is TGTGCCAGTAGTCTGCGGGGCGGCGCCTACAATGAGCAGTTCTTC. The chain employs TRBV19 and TRBJ2-1; possibly TRBD2 for D (6 bases). Germline-derived CDR1 and CDR2 are LNHDA and SQIVND (reference sequence). Trimming took off 5 bases at V and 2 bases at J, with 13 bases between the two ends. The CDR3 sequence is 15 residues long. The full variable domain, with the rest looked up from reference TRBV19 and TRBJ2-1, is DGGITQSPKYLFRKEGQNVTLSCEQNLNHDAMYWYRQDPGQGLRLIYYSQIVNDFQKGDIAEGYSVSREKKESFPLTVTSAQKNPTAFYLCASSLRGGAYNEQFFGPGTRLTVL.

This chain connects TRBV5-5 to TRBJ1-2, with D possibly being TRBD1 (6 bases). Trimming cost V 3 bases and J 2 bases, with 11 bases left between them. The CDR3 runs to 14 residues. Per the germline V gene, CDR1 is SGHKS and CDR2 is YYEKEE (reference sequence). The CDR3 sequence is CASSYPGVNYGYTF. DNA for the CDR3: TGTGCCAGCAGCTACCCAGGGGTCAACTATGGCTACACCTTC.

The J gene is TRBJ1-5, the V gene TRBV27; 9 bases align to TRBD1. This CDR3 is 14 amino acids long. Trimming cost V 5 bases and J 7 bases; bases outside gene matches: 6. CDR1 is MNHEY and CDR2 is SMNVEV in the germline V gene (reference sequence). The CDR3: CASSGQGNWQPQHF. In DNA, the CDR3 is TGTGCCAGCAGTGGACAGGGGAATTGGCAGCCCCAGCATTTT.

This rearrangement joins TRBV28 to TRBJ2-3; TRBD2 aligns across 11 bases. Unmatched junction bases numbered 5, after V lost 2 bases and J lost 7 bases. Germline CDR1 is MDHEN and CDR2 is SYDVKM. The CDR3 is 15 amino acids. CDR3 bases: TGTGCCAGCAGTTTAGGGGGACTAGCGGCGAATACGCAGTATTTT. This encodes CASSLGGLAANTQYF.

This clone was picked up one time. This chain connects TRBV19 to TRBJ1-3; TRBD1 is a possible D gene (6 bases). Trimming took 4 bases from V and 0 from J, leaving 10 bases between them. Germline-derived CDR1 and CDR2 are LNHDA and SQIVND (reference sequence). There are 15 residues in the CDR3. CDR3 in DNA: TGTGCCAGTAGTACAGGACAGAGCTCTGGAAACACCATATATTTT. Encoded protein: CASSTGQSSGNTIYF.

V is TRBV5-1 and J is TRBJ1-1; the match to TRBD1 covers 8 bases. Trimming cost V 3 bases and J 6 bases; bases outside gene matches: 7. CDR3 size: 14 residues. Germline CDR1 and CDR2: SGHRS and YFSETQ. The CDR3 reads CASSSGQDRAEAFF. As DNA, the CDR3 is TGCGCCAGCAGCTCGGGACAGGACAGAGCTGAAGCTTTCTTT.